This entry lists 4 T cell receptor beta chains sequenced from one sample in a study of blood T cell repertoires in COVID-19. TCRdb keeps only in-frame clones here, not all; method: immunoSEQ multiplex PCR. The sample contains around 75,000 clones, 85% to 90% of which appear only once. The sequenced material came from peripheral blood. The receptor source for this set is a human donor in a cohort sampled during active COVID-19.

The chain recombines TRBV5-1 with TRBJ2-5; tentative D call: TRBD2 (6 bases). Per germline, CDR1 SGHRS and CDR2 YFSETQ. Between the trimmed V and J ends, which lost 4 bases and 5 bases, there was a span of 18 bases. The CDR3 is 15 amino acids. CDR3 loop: CASSPGGGKGETQYF. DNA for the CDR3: TGCGCCAGCAGCCCCGGCGGCGGGAAAGGGGAGACCCAGTACTTC.

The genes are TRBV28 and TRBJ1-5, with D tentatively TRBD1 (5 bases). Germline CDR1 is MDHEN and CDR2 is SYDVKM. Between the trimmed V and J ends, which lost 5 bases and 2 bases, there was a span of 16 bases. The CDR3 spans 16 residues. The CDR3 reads CASSNIGVFGNQPQHF. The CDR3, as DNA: TGTGCCAGCAGTAATATAGGGGTGTTTGGCAATCAGCCCCAGCATTTT.

CDR3 amino acids: CASSYPTGNSYEQYF. For the CDR3, the DNA is TGTGCCAGCAGTTACCCCACAGGGAACTCCTACGAGCAGTACTTC. This sequence joins TRBV6-2 or TRBV6-3 and TRBJ2-7; tentative D call: TRBD1 (6 bases). The CDR3 length is 15 residues. V lost 2 bases to trimming and J lost 0 bases, with 11 bases between them. CDR1 and CDR2 (germline): MNHEY, SVGEGT.

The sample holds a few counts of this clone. The CDR3 sequence is CASSPTGHTEAFF. The CDR3 nucleotides are TGTGCCAGCAGTCCGACAGGGCACACTGAAGCTTTCTTT. The chain has TRBV28 and TRBJ1-1; 7 bases are shared with TRBD1. Germline V gene lookup returns CDR1 MDHEN and CDR2 SYDVKM. Trimming took 5 bases from V and 3 from J; bases not matched to a gene: 3. The CDR3 runs to 13 residues.